This TCR beta chain was profiled in a study of blood T cell repertoires in COVID-19 (dated by TCRdb to 2018 to 2020). About the full investigation: Collaborator samples came from the United States, Italy and Spain and covered acute and convalescent phases of COVID-19. Nearly every sample came with metadata listing a de-identified subject ID, COVID-19 status, age in years and sex. Where HLA class I and class II types were available, the types were taken from metadata supplied by the sample provider, not from assay-based typing. A freely available public database, intended as a resource for researchers studying the immune response to SARS-CoV-2, is where the repertoires were released. The prospective study material was composed of cDNA or gDNA derived from T cells, B-cell-depleted T cells, or PBMCs. Samples came from the ongoing ImmuneRACE study (first 160 participants) plus 1,254 subjects from 6 global collaborators. The dataset comprised deeply sampled blood TCRbeta repertoires from subjects exposed to, actively infected with, or recovered from COVID-19. Study-wide conclusions, independent of this receptor: The quantity of clinical and demographic metadata differed by source and by participant and was supplied without curation.

Whole blood was collected in K2EDTA tubes by collaborating institutions according to the institutions' own protocols. For TCRbeta analysis, collaborators shipped samples as frozen whole blood, isolated PBMCs, or DNA extracted from either of those sample types. Trimming removed 11 bases from V and 4 bases from J, leaving 15 bases between the germline ends. Sequences LNHDA (CDR1) and SQIVND (CDR2) are obtained from the germline V gene (reference sequence). The cysteine opens and the phenylalanine closes a CDR3 of 13 amino acids. Only the CDR3 part of the read is kept: 39 bases, read in frame from the first base. In this sample, this clone turned up a few times. The antigen it recognizes is unknown. No clone much larger than this one lies a single base away; base qualities are absent. TCRbeta CDR3 regions were amplified from genomic DNA by means of the immunoSEQ Assay, a bias-controlled multiplex PCR. As for how the authors treated the data: Nucleated cell counts per sample were estimated from amplification of reference gene primers within the assay. To quantify the absolute abundance of each unique TCRbeta CDR3 rearrangement, sequence reads were collapsed and filtered. For each sample, productive Simpson clonality was calculated by taking the square root of Simpson's diversity index across productive rearrangements. The table comes from immuneACCESS by way of TCRdb, which keeps in-frame sequences with V and J called. Part of the clones is missing from these tables; in studies checked, under half for an unresolved V gene and the rest for unknown reasons. The V and J calls and the clone size are those of that table, but D and trimming were determined from the DNA. This sample holds 87,000 or so clones; about nine tenths were observed only once. The top ten clones comprise 2.5% to 3.5% of the sample.

The specimen was peripheral blood. This chain is built from TRBV19 and TRBJ2-4; perhaps TRBD2 is the D gene, with 5 bases matching. The receptor was derived from a woman aged 45-59 years with active or convalescent COVID-19. The DNA reads TGTGCCTCAGAGGCCGGGGTTAAAAACATTCAGTACTTC. The resulting protein is CASEAGVKNIQYF.